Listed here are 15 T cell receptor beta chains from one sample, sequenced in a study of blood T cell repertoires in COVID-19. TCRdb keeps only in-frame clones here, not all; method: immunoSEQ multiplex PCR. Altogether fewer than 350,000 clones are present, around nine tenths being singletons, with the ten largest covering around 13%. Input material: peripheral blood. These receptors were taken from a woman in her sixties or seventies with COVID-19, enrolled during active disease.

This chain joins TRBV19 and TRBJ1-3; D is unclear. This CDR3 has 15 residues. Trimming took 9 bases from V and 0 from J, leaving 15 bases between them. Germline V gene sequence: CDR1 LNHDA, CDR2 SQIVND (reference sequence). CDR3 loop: CASAPGSGSGNTIYF. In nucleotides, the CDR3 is TGTGCCAGCGCCCCCGGTTCCGGCTCTGGAAACACCATATATTTT. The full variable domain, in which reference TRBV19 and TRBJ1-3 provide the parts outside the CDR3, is DGGITQSPKYLFRKEGQNVTLSCEQNLNHDAMYWYRQDPGQGLRLIYYSQIVNDFQKGDIAEGYSVSREKKESFPLTVTSAQKNPTAFYLCASAPGSGSGNTIYFGEGSWLTVV.

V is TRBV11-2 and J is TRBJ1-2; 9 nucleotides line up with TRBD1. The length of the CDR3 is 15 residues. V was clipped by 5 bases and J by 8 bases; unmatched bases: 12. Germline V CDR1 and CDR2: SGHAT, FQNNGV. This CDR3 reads CASSTNTGTGKGYTF. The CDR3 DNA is TGTGCCAGCAGCACCAACACCGGGACAGGGAAGGGCTACACCTTC.

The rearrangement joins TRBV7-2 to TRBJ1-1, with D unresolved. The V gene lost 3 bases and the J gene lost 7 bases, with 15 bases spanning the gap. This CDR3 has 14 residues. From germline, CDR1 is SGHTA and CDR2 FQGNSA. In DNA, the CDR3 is TGTGCCAGCAGCTTCCTACCCCCACGGGGTGAAGCTTTCTTT. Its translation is CASSFLPPRGEAFF. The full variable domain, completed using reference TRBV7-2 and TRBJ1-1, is GAGVSQSPSNKVTEKGKDVELRCDPISGHTALYWYRQSLGQGLEFLIYFQGNSAPDKSGLPSDRFSAERTGGSVSTLTIQRTQQEDSAVYLCASSFLPPRGEAFFGQGTRLTVV.

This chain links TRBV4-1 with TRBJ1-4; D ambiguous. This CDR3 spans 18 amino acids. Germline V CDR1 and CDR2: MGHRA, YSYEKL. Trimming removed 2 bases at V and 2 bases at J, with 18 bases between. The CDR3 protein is CASSQLTPFVPTNEKLFF. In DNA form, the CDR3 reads TGCGCCAGCAGCCAACTGACTCCGTTCGTACCTACTAATGAAAAACTGTTTTTT.

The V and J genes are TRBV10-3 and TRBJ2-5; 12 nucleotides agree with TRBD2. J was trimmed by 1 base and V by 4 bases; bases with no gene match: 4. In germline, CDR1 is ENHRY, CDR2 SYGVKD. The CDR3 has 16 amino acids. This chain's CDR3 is CAISAGLAGTQETQYF. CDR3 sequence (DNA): TGTGCCATCAGTGCTGGACTAGCGGGAACCCAAGAGACCCAGTACTTC.

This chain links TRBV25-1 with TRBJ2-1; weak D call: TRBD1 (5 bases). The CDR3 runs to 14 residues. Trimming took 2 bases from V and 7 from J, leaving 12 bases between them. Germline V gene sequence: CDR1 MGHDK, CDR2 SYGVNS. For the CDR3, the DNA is TGTGCCAGCAGTGAAAGGCAGGGTCTGAATGAGCAGTTCTTC. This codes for CASSERQGLNEQFF.

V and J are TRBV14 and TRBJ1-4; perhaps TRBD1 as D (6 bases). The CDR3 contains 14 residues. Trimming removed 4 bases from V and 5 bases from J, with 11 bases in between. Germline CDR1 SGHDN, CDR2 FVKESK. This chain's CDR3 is CASSRGRNNEKLFF. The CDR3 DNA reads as TGTGCCAGCAGCCGGGGGCGCAACAATGAAAAACTGTTTTTT.

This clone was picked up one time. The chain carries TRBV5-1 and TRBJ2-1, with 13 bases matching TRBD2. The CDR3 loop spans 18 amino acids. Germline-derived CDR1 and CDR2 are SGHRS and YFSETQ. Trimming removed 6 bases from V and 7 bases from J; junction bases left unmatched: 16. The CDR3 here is CASILNPTSGGAKNEQFF. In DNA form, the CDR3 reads TGCGCCAGCATCTTAAACCCCACTAGCGGGGGGGCCAAAAATGAGCAGTTCTTC.

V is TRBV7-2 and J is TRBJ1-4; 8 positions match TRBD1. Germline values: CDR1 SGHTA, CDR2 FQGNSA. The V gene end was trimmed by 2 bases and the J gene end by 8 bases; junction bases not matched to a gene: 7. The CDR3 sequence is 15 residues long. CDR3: CASSLLGGTGEKLFF. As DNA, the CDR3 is TGTGCCAGCAGCTTACTAGGGGGGACAGGCGAAAAACTGTTTTTT. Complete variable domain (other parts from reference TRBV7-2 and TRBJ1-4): GAGVSQSPSNKVTEKGKDVELRCDPISGHTALYWYRQSLGQGLEFLIYFQGNSAPDKSGLPSDRFSAERTGGSVSTLTIQRTQQEDSAVYLCASSLLGGTGEKLFFGSGTQLSVL.

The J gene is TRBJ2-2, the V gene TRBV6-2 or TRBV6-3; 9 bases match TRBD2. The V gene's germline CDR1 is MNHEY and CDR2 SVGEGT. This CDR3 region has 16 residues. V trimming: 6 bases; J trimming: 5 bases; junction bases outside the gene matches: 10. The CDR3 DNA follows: TGTGCCAGCAGCTCCAGCGGGGGGACGACGACCGGGGAGCTGTTTTTT. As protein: CASSSSGGTTTGELFF.

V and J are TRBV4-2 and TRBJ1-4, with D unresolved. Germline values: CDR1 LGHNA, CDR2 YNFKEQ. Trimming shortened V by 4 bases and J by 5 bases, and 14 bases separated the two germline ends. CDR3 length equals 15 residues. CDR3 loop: CASSPKPITNEKLFF. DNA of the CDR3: TGTGCCAGCAGCCCTAAACCTATAACCAATGAAAAACTGTTTTTT.

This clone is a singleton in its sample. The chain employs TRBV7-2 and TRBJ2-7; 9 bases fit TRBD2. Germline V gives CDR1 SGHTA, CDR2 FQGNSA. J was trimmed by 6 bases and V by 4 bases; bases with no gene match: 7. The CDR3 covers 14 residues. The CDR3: CASSSAGGRGEQYF. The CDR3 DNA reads TGTGCCAGCAGCTCCGCGGGGGGGCGGGGCGAGCAGTACTTC.

DNA for the CDR3: TGTGCCAGCAGTGACGACACTGAAGCTTTCTTT. This translates into CASSDDTEAFF. V usage is TRBV2 and J usage is TRBJ1-1, with D uncertain. The V and J ends lost 3 bases and 3 bases respectively, with 2 bases between them. This CDR3 has 11 amino acids. Germline assignment: CDR1 SNHLY and CDR2 FYNNEI. Full variable domain (outside the CDR3, taken from reference TRBV2 and TRBJ1-1): EPEVTQTPSHQVTQMGQEVILRCVPISNHLYFYWYRQILGQKVEFLVSFYNNEISEKSEIFDDQFSVERPDGSNFTLKIRSTKLEDSAMYFCASSDDTEAFFGQGTRLTVV.

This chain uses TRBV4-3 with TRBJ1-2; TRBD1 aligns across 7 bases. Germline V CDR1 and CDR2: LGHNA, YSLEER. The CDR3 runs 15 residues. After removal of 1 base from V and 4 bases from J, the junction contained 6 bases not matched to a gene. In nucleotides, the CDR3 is TGCGCCAGCAGCCAAGCCCCGACAGGGTTCTATGGCTACACCTTC. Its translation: CASSQAPTGFYGYTF.

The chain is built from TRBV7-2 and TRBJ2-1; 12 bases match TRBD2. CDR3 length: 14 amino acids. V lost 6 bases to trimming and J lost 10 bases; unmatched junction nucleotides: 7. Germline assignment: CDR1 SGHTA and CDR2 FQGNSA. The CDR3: CASRSSGGAWEQFF. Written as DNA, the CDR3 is TGTGCCAGCAGGTCTAGCGGGGGGGCCTGGGAGCAGTTCTTC. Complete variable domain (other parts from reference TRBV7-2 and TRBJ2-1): GAGVSQSPSNKVTEKGKDVELRCDPISGHTALYWYRQSLGQGLEFLIYFQGNSAPDKSGLPSDRFSAERTGGSVSTLTIQRTQQEDSAVYLCASRSSGGAWEQFFGPGTRLTVL.